This T cell receptor (beta chain) was recorded in a study of monozygotic twins with inflammatory bowel disease. Regarding the study as a whole: Healthy co-twins had higher TCRbeta inverse Simpson diversity than their IBD twins.

Each TCR library used 3,500 to 4,500 ng of total RNA. The authors made each sample's cDNA in eight separate reactions. UMIs with a 6-nucleotide sample barcode were added by template switching. From the 5' RACE reads, TCRdb lists one entry per CDR3 protein and no DNA. This sample's table has approximately 150,000 distinct CDR3 sequences. Germline V lookup: CDR1 LGHNA, CDR2 YSLEER. The CDR3 is 14 amino acids. As concerns this clonotype: Its specificity is unknown.

This TCR was sampled from a human donor with ulcerative colitis or Crohn's disease, or a healthy co-twin of an affected twin (not recorded which). The sequenced material came from blood. This chain joins TRBV4-3 and TRBJ1-1; TCRdb's D call, TRBD1, is unchecked because there is no DNA. The CDR3 reads CASKGQGAYTEAFF.